This T cell receptor beta chain was recovered during a study of cytomegalovirus exposure and HLA in healthy donors. Amplification used 60 Vbeta primers and 13 Jbeta primers. Per the original data handling: Later, an analysis found 75 million to 90 million unique TCR beta chains, and roughly 9.9 million of these were shared. Using immunoSEQ multiplex PCR, the repertoire was profiled, and TCRdb retains in-frame clones only, with some absent. The DNA gave D and trimming, while V, J and clone size come from that table. Seen in this sample are about 170,000 clones; the ten most common clones hold over 1%. The germline CDR1 and CDR2 sequences are SNHLY and FYNNEI. V gave up 6 bases and J gave up 2 bases; unmatched junction bases: 6. The CDR3 is 16 amino acids.

This TCR derives from a woman aged 55 to 70 in good health and CMV-seronegative. Input material: PBMCs. This chain uses TRBV2 with TRBJ1-6; 8 bases agree with TRBD1. DNA for the CDR3: TGTGCCAGCAGCGTAAGGACAGGGACCTATAATTCACCCCTCCACTTT. Protein: CASSVRTGTYNSPLHF.